This T cell receptor beta chain was identified during a study of T cells in Graves' hyperthyroidism and ophthalmopathy. Study results and caveats: Most thyroid clonotypes expanded above 0.001 appeared in blood too. Ophthalmopathy was distinguished from stable hyperthyroidism by 13 V-J signatures.

Concerning this clonotype: The antigen remains unidentified.

Diagnostic assessment was based on clinical symptoms, serum thyroxine and TRAb, thyroid ultrasound and orbital computed tomography. PBMCs stemmed from 10 ml fresh peripheral blood. Amplification of TCR beta CDR3 regions was performed using RNA transcripts as template. First-round RT-PCR targeting the TCR CDR3 was performed with the HTBI primer set. TCRdb analysed the multiplex PCR reads with MiXCR anew, one entry per CDR3 protein. The sample lists under 350,000 distinct CDR3 sequences; approximately 13% were seen once. The TCR was taken from a middle-aged woman with Graves' hyperthyroidism. Sequencing was performed on blood.

CDR3 DNA: TGCAGCGTTGAAGTGTCTGGGTCAGGGGTCAGGGAGACCCAGTACTTC. It encodes CSVEVSGSGVRETQYF. The chain is built from TRBV29-1 and TRBJ2-5; D might be TRBD1 (6 bases). V was cut by 1 base and J by 5 bases, with 20 bases left in between. Germline V gives CDR1 SQVTM, CDR2 ANQGSEA. The CDR3 is 16 amino acids.